Below, 5 T cell receptor beta chains from the same sample are listed, as sequenced in a study of OX40 agonist ivuxolimab in advanced cancers. The assay was immunoSEQ multiplex PCR, and TCRdb's table has in-frame clones only and misses some. Of about 79,000 clones detected, roughly 88% appear once; the ten largest clones hold approximately 0.3%. Sequenced material: CD4+ or CD8+ T cells sorted from blood, taken in a trial of the OX40 agonist ivuxolimab. The receptors come from an adult with an advanced solid tumor such as melanoma, head and neck, liver or kidney cancer.

V gene TRBV5-6 combines with J gene TRBJ2-3; maybe TRBD2 (7 bases). The CDR3 totals 16 residues. Deletions cut 7 bases from V and 6 bases from J, with 24 bases between. Germline CDR1 SGHDT, CDR2 YYEEEE. CDR3 bases: TGTGCCAGCCTCGGGATGGCGGGGGCTACCCAGGATACGCAGTATTTT. Translated, it gives CASLGMAGATQDTQYF.

This chain uses TRBV19 with TRBJ2-3, with D perhaps matching TRBD1 (6 bases). The CDR3 is 13 residues long. Trimming left V 9 bases short and J 4 bases short, with 14 bases between. The germline V gene has CDR1 LNHDA and CDR2 SQIVND (reference sequence). CDR3 coding DNA: TGTGCCAGCAGTTTGTACAGGGCAGATACGCAGTATTTT. This codes for CASSLYRADTQYF.

CDR3 sequence: CASSAPSGGKFLDTQYF. CDR3 coding DNA: TGTGCCAGCAGTGCACCGAGCGGGGGGAAGTTCTTAGATACGCAGTATTTT. This rearrangement joins TRBV6-1 to TRBJ2-3; 9 bases map to TRBD2. Trimming at V came to 4 bases and at J to 5 bases, leaving 13 bases not matched to a gene. Germline-derived CDR1 and CDR2 are MNHNS and SASEGT. The CDR3 contains 17 residues.

V is TRBV19 and J is TRBJ1-5; 7 bases agree with TRBD1. Germline loops: CDR1 LNHDA, CDR2 SQIVND (reference sequence). This CDR3 contains 18 residues. J lost 1 base, V lost 5 bases, and 14 bases had no gene match. CDR3 region: CASSLNTPRGQSNQPQHF. CDR3 coding DNA: TGTGCCAGTAGTCTAAACACCCCGAGGGGACAGAGCAATCAGCCCCAGCATTTT.

V gene TRBV5-1 combines with J gene TRBJ2-1; the D call may be TRBD1 or TRBD2 (6 bases each). Germline CDR1 is SGHRS and CDR2 is YFSETQ. V lost 5 bases to trimming and J lost 7 bases, with 16 bases between them. The CDR3 is 14 residues long. The CDR3 sequence is CASSEGGVMNEQFF. DNA of the CDR3: TGCGCCAGCAGTGAGGGGGGTGTTATGAATGAGCAGTTCTTC.